This TCR beta chain originates from a study of blood T cell repertoires in COVID-19. Study information: Sources were T cells, B-cell-depleted T cells, or PBMCs; the material itself was cDNA or gDNA.

TCRdb's table, derived via immunoSEQ multiplex PCR, lists solely in-frame clones and lacks some. Of around 280,000 clones in the sample, around nine tenths were seen once. Individuals aged roughly 18 to 95 years were recruited from fewer than 25 US areas. The study counted Cohort 3 donors as recovered given two negative PCRs, clearance, or symptom resolution. CDR1 SEHNR and CDR2 FQNEAQ come from the germline V gene (reference sequence). Unmatched junction bases numbered 6, after V lost 4 bases and J lost 4 bases. The CDR3 contains 16 residues. The TCR originated in a woman aged 40 to 50 who had recovered from COVID-19. The V call is TRBV7-9, the J call TRBJ2-1; TRBD2 agrees at 11 bases. Sample: PBMCs or T cells enriched from blood (not recorded which). The CDR3 loop reads CASSSKLAGAYNEQFF. Here the CDR3 DNA reads TGTGCCAGCAGCTCCAAACTAGCGGGAGCTTACAATGAGCAGTTCTTC. Filled out from reference TRBV7-9 and TRBJ2-1, the complete variable domain reads DTGVSQNPRHKITKRGQNVTFRCDPISEHNRLYWYRQTLGQGPEFLTYFQNEAQLEKSRLLSDRFSAERPKGSFSTLEIQRTEQGDSAMYLCASSSKLAGAYNEQFFGPGTRLTVL.